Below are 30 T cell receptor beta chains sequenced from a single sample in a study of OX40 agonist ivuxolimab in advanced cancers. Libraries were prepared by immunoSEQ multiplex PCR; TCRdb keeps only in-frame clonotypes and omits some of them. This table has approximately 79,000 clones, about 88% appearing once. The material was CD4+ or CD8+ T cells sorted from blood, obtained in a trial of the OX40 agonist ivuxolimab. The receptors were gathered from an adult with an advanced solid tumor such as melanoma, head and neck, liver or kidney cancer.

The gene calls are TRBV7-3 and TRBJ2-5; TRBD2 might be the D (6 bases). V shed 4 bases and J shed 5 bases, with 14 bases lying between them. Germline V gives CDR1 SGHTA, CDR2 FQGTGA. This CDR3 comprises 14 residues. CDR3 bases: TGTGCCAGCAGCTCTCAGGGAGGCGGTGAGACCCAGTACTTC. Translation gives CASSSQGGGETQYF.

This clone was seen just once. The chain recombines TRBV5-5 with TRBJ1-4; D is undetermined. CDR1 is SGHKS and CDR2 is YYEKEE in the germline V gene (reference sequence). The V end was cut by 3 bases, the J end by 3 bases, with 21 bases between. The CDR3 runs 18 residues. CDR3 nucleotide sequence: TGTGCCAGCAGCTCCCCTTGGTACAAAAATAGGCCTAATGAAAAACTGTTTTTT. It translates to CASSSPWYKNRPNEKLFF.

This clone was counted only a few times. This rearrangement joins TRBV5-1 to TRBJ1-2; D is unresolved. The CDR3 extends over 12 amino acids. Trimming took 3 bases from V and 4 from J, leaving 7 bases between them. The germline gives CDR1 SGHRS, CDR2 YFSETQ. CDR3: CASSYSSYGYTF. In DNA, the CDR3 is TGCGCCAGCAGCTATAGTAGCTATGGCTACACCTTC.

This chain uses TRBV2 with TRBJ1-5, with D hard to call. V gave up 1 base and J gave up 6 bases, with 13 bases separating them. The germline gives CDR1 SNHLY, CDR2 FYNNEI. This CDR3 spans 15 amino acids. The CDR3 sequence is CASSEDPGPSQPQHF. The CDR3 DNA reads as TGTGCCAGCAGTGAAGATCCCGGGCCCAGTCAGCCCCAGCATTTT.

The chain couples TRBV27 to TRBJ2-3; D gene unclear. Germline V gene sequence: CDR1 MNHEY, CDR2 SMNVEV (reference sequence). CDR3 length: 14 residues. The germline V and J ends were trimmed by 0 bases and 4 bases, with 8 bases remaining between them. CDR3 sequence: CASSLSAGADTQYF. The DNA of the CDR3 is TGTGCCAGCAGTTTATCGGCAGGAGCAGATACGCAGTATTTT.

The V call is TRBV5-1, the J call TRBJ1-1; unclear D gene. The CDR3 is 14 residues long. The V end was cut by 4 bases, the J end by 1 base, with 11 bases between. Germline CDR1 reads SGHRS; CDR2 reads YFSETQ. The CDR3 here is CASSTYQRNTEAFF. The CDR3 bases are TGCGCCAGCAGCACCTATCAGAGGAACACTGAAGCTTTCTTT.

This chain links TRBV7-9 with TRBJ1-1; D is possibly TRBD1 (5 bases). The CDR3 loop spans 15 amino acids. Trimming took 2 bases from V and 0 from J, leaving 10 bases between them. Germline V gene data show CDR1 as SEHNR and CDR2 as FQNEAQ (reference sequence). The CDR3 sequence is CASSLWGPVNTEAFF. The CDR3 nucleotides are TGTGCCAGCAGCTTATGGGGCCCGGTGAACACTGAAGCTTTCTTT.

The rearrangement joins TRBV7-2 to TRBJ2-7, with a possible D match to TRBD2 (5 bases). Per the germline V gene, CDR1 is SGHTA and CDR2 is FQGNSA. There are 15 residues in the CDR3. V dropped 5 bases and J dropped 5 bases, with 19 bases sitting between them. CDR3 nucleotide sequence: TGTGCCAGCAGCCTGCTTGGTCAAGGAGGCCACGAGCAGTACTTC. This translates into CASSLLGQGGHEQYF.

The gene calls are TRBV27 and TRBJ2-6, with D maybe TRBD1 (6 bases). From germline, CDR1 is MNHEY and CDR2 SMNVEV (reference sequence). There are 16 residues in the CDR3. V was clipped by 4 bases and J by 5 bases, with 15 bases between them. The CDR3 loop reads CASSSDSQRRANVLTF. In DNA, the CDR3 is TGTGCCAGCAGTTCGGACAGCCAACGTAGGGCCAACGTCCTGACTTTC.

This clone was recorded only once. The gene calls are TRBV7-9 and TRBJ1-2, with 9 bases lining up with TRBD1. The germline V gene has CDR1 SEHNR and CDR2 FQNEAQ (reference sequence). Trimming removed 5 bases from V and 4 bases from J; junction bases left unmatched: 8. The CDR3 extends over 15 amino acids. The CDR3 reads CASSPRTGEGYGYTF. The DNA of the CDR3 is TGTGCCAGCAGCCCTAGGACAGGGGAGGGCTATGGCTACACCTTC.

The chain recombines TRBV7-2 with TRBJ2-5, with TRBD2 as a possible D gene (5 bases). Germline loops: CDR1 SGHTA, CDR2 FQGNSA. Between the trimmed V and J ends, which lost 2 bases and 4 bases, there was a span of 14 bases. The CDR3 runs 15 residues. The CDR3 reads CASSLQVLGGETQYF. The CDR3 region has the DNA TGTGCCAGCAGCTTACAGGTACTTGGAGGAGAGACCCAGTACTTC.

The CDR3 spells CATLDSVSSGANVLTF. The CDR3 coding sequence is TGTGCCACCCTGGACAGCGTAAGCTCTGGGGCCAACGTCCTGACTTTC. The chain links TRBV10-3 to TRBJ2-6; a possible D gene is TRBD1 (6 bases). The CDR3 is made up of 16 amino acids. The V gene lost 10 bases and the J gene lost 0 bases, with 16 bases spanning the gap. CDR1 and CDR2 (germline): ENHRY, SYGVKD.

Here the CDR3 reads CASSQLIDYEQYF. CDR3 DNA sequence: TGTGCCAGCAGCCAATTGATTGACTACGAGCAGTACTTC. The V call is TRBV14, the J call TRBJ2-7, with unresolved D. Per germline, CDR1 SGHDN and CDR2 FVKESK. The V end was cut by 2 bases, the J end by 3 bases, with 8 bases between. There are 13 residues in the CDR3.

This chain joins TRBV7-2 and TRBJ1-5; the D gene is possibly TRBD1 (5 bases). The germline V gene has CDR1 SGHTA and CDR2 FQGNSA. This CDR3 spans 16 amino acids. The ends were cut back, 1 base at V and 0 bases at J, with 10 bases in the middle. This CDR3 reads CASSLGAGYSNQPQHF. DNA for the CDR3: TGTGCCAGCAGCTTAGGGGCAGGGTATAGCAATCAGCCCCAGCATTTT. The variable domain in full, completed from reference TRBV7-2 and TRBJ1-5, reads GAGVSQSPSNKVTEKGKDVELRCDPISGHTALYWYRQSLGQGLEFLIYFQGNSAPDKSGLPSDRFSAERTGGSVSTLTIQRTQQEDSAVYLCASSLGAGYSNQPQHFGDGTRLSIL.

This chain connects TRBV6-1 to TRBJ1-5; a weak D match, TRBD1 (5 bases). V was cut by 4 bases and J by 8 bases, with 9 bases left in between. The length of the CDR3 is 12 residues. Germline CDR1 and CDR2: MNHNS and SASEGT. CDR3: CASSVREKPQHF. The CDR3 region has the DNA TGTGCCAGCAGTGTCAGGGAAAAGCCCCAGCATTTT.

This chain's CDR3 is CASSADINLAKNIQYF. In nucleotides, the CDR3 is TGTGCCAGCAGCGCTGACATTAACTTAGCCAAAAACATTCAGTACTTC. The chain recombines TRBV7-6 with TRBJ2-4, with D hard to call. Germline loops: CDR1 SGHVS, CDR2 FNYEAQ. The CDR3 contains 16 residues. The V gene lost 5 bases and the J gene lost 0 bases, with 14 bases spanning the gap.

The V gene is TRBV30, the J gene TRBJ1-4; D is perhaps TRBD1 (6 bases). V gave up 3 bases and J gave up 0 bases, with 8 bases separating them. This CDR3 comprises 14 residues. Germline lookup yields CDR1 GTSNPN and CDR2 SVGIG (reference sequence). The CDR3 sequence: CAWRRTATNEKLFF. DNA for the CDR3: TGTGCCTGGAGGCGGACAGCAACTAATGAAAAACTGTTTTTT.

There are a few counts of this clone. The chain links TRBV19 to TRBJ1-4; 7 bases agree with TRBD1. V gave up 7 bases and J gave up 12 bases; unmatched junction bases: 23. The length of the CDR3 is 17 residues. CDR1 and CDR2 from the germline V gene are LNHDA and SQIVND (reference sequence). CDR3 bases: TGTGCCAGTAATCAAGCGACAGGGCCATGGGGAAGGCGGGAACTGTTTTTT. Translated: CASNQATGPWGRRELFF.

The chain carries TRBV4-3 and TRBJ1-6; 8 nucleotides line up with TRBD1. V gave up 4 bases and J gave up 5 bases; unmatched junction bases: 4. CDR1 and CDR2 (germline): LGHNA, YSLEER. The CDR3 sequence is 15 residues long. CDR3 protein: CASSLSQGDNSPLHF. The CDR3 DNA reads TGCGCCAGCAGCCTTTCACAGGGGGATAATTCACCCCTCCACTTT.

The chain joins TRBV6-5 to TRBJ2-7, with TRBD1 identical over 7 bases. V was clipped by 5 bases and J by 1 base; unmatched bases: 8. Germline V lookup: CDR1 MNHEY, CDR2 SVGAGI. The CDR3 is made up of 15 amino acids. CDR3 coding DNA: TGTGCCAGCAGTGCACGACAGGGACCATCCTACGAGCAGTACTTC. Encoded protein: CASSARQGPSYEQYF.

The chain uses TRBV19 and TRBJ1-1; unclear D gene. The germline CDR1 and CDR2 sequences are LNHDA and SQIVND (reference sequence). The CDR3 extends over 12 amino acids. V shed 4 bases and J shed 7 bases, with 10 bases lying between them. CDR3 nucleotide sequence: TGTGCCAGTAGTAACACGAAAATTGAAGCTTTCTTT. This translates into CASSNTKIEAFF.

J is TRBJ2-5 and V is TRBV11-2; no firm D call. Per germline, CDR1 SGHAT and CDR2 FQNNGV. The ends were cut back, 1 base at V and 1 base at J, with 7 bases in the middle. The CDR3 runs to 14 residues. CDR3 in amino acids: CASSLGTSQETQYF. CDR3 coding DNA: TGTGCCAGCAGCTTAGGGACCTCCCAAGAGACCCAGTACTTC.

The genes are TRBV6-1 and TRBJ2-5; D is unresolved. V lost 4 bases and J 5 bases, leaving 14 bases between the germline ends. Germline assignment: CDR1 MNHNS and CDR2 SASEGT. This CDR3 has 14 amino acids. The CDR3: CASSGTYPIETQYF. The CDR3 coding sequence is TGTGCCAGCAGTGGAACCTACCCAATCGAGACCCAGTACTTC.

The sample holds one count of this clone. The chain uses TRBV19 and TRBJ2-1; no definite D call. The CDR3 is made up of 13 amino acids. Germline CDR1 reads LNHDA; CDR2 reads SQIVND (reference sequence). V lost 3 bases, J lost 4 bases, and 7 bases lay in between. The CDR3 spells CASSISGYNEQFF. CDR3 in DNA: TGTGCCAGTAGTATTTCCGGGTACAATGAGCAGTTCTTC.

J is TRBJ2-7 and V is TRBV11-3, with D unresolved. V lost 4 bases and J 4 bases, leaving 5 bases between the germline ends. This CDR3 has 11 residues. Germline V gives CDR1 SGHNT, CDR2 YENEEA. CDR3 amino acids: CASSYLYEQYF. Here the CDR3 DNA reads TGTGCCAGCAGCTACTTATACGAGCAGTACTTC.

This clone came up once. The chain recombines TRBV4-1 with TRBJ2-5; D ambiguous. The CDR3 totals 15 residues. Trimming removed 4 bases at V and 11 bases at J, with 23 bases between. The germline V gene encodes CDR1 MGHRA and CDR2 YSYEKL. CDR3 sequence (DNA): TGCGCCAGCAGCCGAGGAGACCGAACCTACGATGGGCAGTACTTC. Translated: CASSRGDRTYDGQYF.

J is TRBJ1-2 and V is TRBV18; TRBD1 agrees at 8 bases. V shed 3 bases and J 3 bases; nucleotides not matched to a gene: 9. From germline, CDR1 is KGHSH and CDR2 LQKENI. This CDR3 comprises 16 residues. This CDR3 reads CASSPPGQGFHYGYTF. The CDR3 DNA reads TGTGCCAGCTCACCCCCCGGACAGGGCTTCCACTATGGCTACACCTTC.

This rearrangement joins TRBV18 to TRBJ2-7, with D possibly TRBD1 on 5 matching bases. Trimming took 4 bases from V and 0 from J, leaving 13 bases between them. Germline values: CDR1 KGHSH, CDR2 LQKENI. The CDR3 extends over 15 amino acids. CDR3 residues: CASSRWGESSYEQYF. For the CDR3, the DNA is TGTGCCAGCTCACGATGGGGCGAGAGCTCCTACGAGCAGTACTTC.

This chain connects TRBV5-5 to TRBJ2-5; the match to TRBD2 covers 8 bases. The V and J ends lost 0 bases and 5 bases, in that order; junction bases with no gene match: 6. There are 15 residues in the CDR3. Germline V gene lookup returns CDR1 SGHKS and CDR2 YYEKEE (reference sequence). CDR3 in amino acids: CASSLGGRSTETQYF. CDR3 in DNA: TGTGCCAGCAGCTTGGGCGGGAGGTCTACGGAGACCCAGTACTTC.

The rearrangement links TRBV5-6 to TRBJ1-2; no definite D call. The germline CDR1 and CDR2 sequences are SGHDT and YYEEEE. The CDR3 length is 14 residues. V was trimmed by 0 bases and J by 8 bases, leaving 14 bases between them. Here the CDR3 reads CASSLDTLEGGYTF. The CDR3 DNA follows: TGTGCCAGCAGCTTGGACACCTTGGAAGGGGGCTACACCTTC.